This T cell receptor (beta chain) emerged from a study of blood T cell repertoires in COVID-19. Study information: Some COVID-19 samples were acute and others convalescent; all came from the United States, Italy and Spain.

The CDR3 extends over 15 amino acids. V trimming: 1 base; J trimming: 3 bases; junction bases outside the gene matches: 7. Germline-derived CDR1 and CDR2 are SQVTM and ANQGSEA. This clone was observed once. Cohorts were assigned according to the clinical history that participants reported. What the recovered Cohort 3 donors had was two negative PCRs, clearance, or symptom resolution. Clones were read by immunoSEQ multiplex PCR, and TCRdb kept only the in-frame ones, dropping some. The sample lists a few hundred thousand clones, about 90% occurring once. Sequenced material: PBMCs or T cells enriched from blood (not recorded which). This TCR derives from a woman in her thirties who had recovered from COVID-19. V and J are TRBV29-1 and TRBJ2-7; 9 bases line up with TRBD2. The CDR3 loop reads CSVEGGISGGYEQYF. The CDR3 nucleotides are TGCAGCGTTGAAGGGGGGATTAGCGGGGGCTACGAGCAGTACTTC.